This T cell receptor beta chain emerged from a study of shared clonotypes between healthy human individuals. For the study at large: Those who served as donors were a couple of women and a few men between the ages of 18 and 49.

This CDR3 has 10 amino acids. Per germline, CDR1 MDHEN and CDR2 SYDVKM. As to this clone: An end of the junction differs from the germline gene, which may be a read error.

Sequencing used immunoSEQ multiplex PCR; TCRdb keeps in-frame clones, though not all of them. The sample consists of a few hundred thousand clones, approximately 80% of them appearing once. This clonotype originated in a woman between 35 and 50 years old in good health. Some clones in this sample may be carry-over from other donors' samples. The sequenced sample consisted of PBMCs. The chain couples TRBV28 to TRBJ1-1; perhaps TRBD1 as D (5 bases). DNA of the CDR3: TGTGCCCCAGGGAACACTGAAGCTCTCTTT. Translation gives CAPGNTEALF.